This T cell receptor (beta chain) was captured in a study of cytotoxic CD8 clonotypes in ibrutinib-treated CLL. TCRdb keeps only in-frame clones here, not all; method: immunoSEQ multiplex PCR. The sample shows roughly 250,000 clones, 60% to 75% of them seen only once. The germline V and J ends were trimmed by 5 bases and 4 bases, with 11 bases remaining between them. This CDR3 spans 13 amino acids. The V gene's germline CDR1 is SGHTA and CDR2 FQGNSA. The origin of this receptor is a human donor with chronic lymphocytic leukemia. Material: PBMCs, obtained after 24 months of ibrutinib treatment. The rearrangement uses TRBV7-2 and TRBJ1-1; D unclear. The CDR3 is CASSPGRVTEAFF. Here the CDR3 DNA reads TGTGCCAGCAGCCCGGGGAGGGTCACTGAAGCTTTCTTT.